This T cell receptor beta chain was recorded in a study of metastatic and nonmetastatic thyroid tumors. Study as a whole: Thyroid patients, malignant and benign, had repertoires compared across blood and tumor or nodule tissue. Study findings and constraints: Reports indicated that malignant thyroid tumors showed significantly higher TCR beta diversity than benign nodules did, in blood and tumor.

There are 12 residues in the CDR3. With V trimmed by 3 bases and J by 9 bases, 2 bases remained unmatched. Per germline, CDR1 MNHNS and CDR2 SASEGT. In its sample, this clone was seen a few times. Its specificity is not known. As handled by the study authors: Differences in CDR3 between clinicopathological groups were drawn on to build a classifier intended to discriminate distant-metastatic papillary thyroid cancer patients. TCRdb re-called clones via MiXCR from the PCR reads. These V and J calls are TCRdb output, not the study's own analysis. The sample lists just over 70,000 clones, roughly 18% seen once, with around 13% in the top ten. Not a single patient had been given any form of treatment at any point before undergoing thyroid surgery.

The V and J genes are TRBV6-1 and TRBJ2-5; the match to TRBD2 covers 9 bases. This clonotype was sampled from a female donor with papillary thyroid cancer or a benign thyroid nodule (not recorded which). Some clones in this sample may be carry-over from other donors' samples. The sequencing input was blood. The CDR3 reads CASSDSGSSQYF. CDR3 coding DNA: TGTGCCAGCAGTGATAGCGGGAGTTCCCAGTACTTC.